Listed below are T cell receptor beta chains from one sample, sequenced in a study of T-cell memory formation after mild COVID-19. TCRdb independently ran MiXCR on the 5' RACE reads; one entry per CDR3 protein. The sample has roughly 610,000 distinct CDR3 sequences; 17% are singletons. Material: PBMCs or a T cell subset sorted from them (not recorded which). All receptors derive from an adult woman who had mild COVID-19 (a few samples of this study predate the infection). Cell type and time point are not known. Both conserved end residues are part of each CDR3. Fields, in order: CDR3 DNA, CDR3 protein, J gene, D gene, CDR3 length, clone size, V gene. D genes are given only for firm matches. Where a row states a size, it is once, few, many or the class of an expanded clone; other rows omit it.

CDR3nt: TGTGCCAGCAGCCAAGATTGGGACCAACCGTACTTC
CDR3aa: CASSQDWDQPYF
j_gene: TRBJ2-7
d_gene: NA
len: 12
abundance: few
v_gene: TRBV3-1

CDR3nt: TGCAGTGTGCGGCCTGAGGATCAGCCCCAGCATTTT
CDR3aa: CSVRPEDQPQHF
j_gene: TRBJ1-5
d_gene: NA
len: 12
abundance: few
v_gene: TRBV20-1

CDR3nt: TGTGCCAGCAGTTTAGCGTCGGCAGGACTTGAAGCTTTCTTT
CDR3aa: CASSLASAGLEAFF
j_gene: TRBJ1-1
d_gene: NA
len: 14
abundance: few
v_gene: TRBV12-3/TRBV12-4

CDR3nt: TGTGCCAGTAGTATTGCCCGGACAAGGGGCAACATTCAGTACTTC
CDR3aa: CASSIARTRGNIQYF
j_gene: TRBJ2-4
d_gene: NA
len: 15
abundance: few
v_gene: TRBV19

CDR3nt: TGCAGCGTACCGACAGGAACCAACACTGAAGCTTTCTTT
CDR3aa: CSVPTGTNTEAFF
j_gene: TRBJ1-1
d_gene: NA
len: 13
abundance: NA
v_gene: TRBV29-1

CDR3nt: TGCAGTGCTAGTCGAGGGGGAAGGCTCCAAGAGACCCAGTACTTC
CDR3aa: CSASRGGRLQETQYF
j_gene: TRBJ2-5
d_gene: NA
len: 15
abundance: few
v_gene: TRBV20-1

CDR3nt: TGTGCCACCAGTGATTCCCGGGACTTTCAAGAGACCCAGTACTTC
CDR3aa: CATSDSRDFQETQYF
j_gene: TRBJ2-5
d_gene: NA
len: 15
abundance: NA
v_gene: TRBV24-1

CDR3nt: TGTGCCAGCAGTGCCCGAACGACTAGCGGGCCTCGGTACGAGCAGTACTTC
CDR3aa: CASSARTTSGPRYEQYF
j_gene: TRBJ2-7
d_gene: TRBD2
len: 17
abundance: many
v_gene: TRBV6-1

CDR3nt: TGTGCCAGCCGCCAGGAGGCTGGGGGAGCTTTCTTT
CDR3aa: CASRQEAGGAFF
j_gene: TRBJ1-1
d_gene: NA
len: 12
abundance: NA
v_gene: TRBV12-3/TRBV12-4

CDR3nt: TGCAGTGCTAGAGATGGTAGCGGGTGGTTCCAAGAGACCCAGTACTTC
CDR3aa: CSARDGSGWFQETQYF
j_gene: TRBJ2-5
d_gene: TRBD2
len: 16
abundance: few
v_gene: TRBV20-1

CDR3nt: TGTGCCAGCAGCTCTACCGGGACAGATCCAAGATATGGCTACACCTTC
CDR3aa: CASSSTGTDPRYGYTF
j_gene: TRBJ1-2
d_gene: TRBD1
len: 16
abundance: NA
v_gene: TRBV13

CDR3nt: TGTGCCACCAGTGAAGGGGCAACCTACGAGCAGTACTTC
CDR3aa: CATSEGATYEQYF
j_gene: TRBJ2-7
d_gene: NA
len: 13
abundance: NA
v_gene: TRBV24-1

CDR3nt: TGCAGTGTTTCCGGGGGCTTCACAGATACGCAGTATTTT
CDR3aa: CSVSGGFTDTQYF
j_gene: TRBJ2-3
d_gene: NA
len: 13
abundance: few
v_gene: TRBV20-1

CDR3nt: TGTGCCAGCAGCGAAGAGGGTCCGAGACAGAAGCAGTTCTTC
CDR3aa: CASSEEGPRQKQFF
j_gene: TRBJ2-1
d_gene: NA
len: 14
abundance: few
v_gene: TRBV9

CDR3nt: TGTGCCAGCAGTTTGTTAGGAAACCCCACAGATACGCAGTATTTT
CDR3aa: CASSLLGNPTDTQYF
j_gene: TRBJ2-3
d_gene: NA
len: 15
abundance: NA
v_gene: TRBV12-3/TRBV12-4

CDR3nt: TGTGCCAGCAGCGGAAGGACAGCCGGGCACACTGAAGCTTTCTTT
CDR3aa: CASSGRTAGHTEAFF
j_gene: TRBJ1-1
d_gene: NA
len: 15
abundance: NA
v_gene: TRBV7-9

CDR3nt: TGTGCCAGCGCCCTGGGGGGAAAAATAGACGAGCAGTACTTC
CDR3aa: CASALGGKIDEQYF
j_gene: TRBJ2-7
d_gene: NA
len: 14
abundance: few
v_gene: TRBV6-5

CDR3nt: TGTGCCAGCAGGGAGCGGGAGACCTACAATGAGCAGTTCTTC
CDR3aa: CASRERETYNEQFF
j_gene: TRBJ2-1
d_gene: TRBD2
len: 14
abundance: many
v_gene: TRBV7-9

CDR3nt: TGTGCCAGCAGTGGTACTAGCGGACGTGACTACGAGCAGTACTTC
CDR3aa: CASSGTSGRDYEQYF
j_gene: TRBJ2-7
d_gene: TRBD2
len: 15
abundance: NA
v_gene: TRBV6-6

CDR3nt: TGTGCCAGCAGGCTAAGTAGCGGGAGGGACGAGCAGTACTTC
CDR3aa: CASRLSSGRDEQYF
j_gene: TRBJ2-7
d_gene: TRBD2
len: 14
abundance: NA
v_gene: TRBV12-3/TRBV12-4

CDR3nt: TGTGCCAGCAGCACCGGACAGGGATCCACTGAAGCTTTCTTT
CDR3aa: CASSTGQGSTEAFF
j_gene: TRBJ1-1
d_gene: TRBD1
len: 14
abundance: few
v_gene: TRBV11-3

CDR3nt: TGTGCCAGCAGCCAAAGGTCGGTCCTAGCGGGGGGTCCTAATGAGCAGTTCTTC
CDR3aa: CASSQRSVLAGGPNEQFF
j_gene: TRBJ2-1
d_gene: TRBD2
len: 18
abundance: few
v_gene: TRBV3-1

CDR3nt: TGCAGCGTTGAGCGGAGGCCAGATACGCAGTATTTT
CDR3aa: CSVERRPDTQYF
j_gene: TRBJ2-3
d_gene: NA
len: 12
abundance: few
v_gene: TRBV29-1

CDR3nt: TGCAGCGTTGTGACTAGCGGTCGTGCTAGCACAGATACGCAGTATTTT
CDR3aa: CSVVTSGRASTDTQYF
j_gene: TRBJ2-3
d_gene: TRBD2
len: 16
abundance: few
v_gene: TRBV29-1

CDR3nt: TGCAGCGTTGAAGACCCGGGGGACCCTTATAGAAGGAATGAGCAGTTCTTC
CDR3aa: CSVEDPGDPYRRNEQFF
j_gene: TRBJ2-1
d_gene: NA
len: 17
abundance: few
v_gene: TRBV29-1

CDR3nt: TGTGCCAGCAGCTCACCTGACAGCTACACTGAAGCTTTCTTT
CDR3aa: CASSSPDSYTEAFF
j_gene: TRBJ1-1
d_gene: NA
len: 14
abundance: few
v_gene: TRBV11-1

CDR3nt: TGCGCCAGCAGCTTGGTTGGCTACACCTTC
CDR3aa: CASSLVGYTF
j_gene: TRBJ1-2
d_gene: NA
len: 10
abundance: few
v_gene: TRBV5-1

CDR3nt: TGCGCCAGCAGCTTTTCCGGACTAGCGCCCGCCGGGGAGCTGTTTTTT
CDR3aa: CASSFSGLAPAGELFF
j_gene: TRBJ2-2
d_gene: TRBD2
len: 16
abundance: few
v_gene: TRBV5-1

CDR3nt: TGTGCCAGCAGCCAGGGAAACTATAATTCACCCCTCCACTTT
CDR3aa: CASSQGNYNSPLHF
j_gene: TRBJ1-6
d_gene: NA
len: 14
abundance: NA
v_gene: TRBV4-2

CDR3nt: TGTGCCAGCTCAGAAGGACAGCAAGAGACCCAGTACTTC
CDR3aa: CASSEGQQETQYF
j_gene: TRBJ2-5
d_gene: NA
len: 13
abundance: few
v_gene: TRBV18

CDR3nt: TGTGCCAGCAATCGAGGTCGGGAGACCCAGTACTTC
CDR3aa: CASNRGRETQYF
j_gene: TRBJ2-5
d_gene: NA
len: 12
abundance: NA
v_gene: TRBV6-2/TRBV6-3

CDR3nt: TGTGCCAGCAGCCCGACTCTCTATGGGTTCGAGCAGTTCTTC
CDR3aa: CASSPTLYGFEQFF
j_gene: TRBJ2-1
d_gene: NA
len: 14
abundance: NA
v_gene: TRBV7-9

CDR3nt: TGTGCCAGTAGTCTCCTCAATGGAGCAACTAATGAAAAACTGTTTTTT
CDR3aa: CASSLLNGATNEKLFF
j_gene: TRBJ1-4
d_gene: NA
len: 16
abundance: few
v_gene: TRBV19

CDR3nt: TGTGCCAGCAGTCGAACTAGCGGGGGCCCAGAGAGTCCGTACTTC
CDR3aa: CASSRTSGGPESPYF
j_gene: TRBJ2-5
d_gene: TRBD2
len: 15
abundance: few
v_gene: TRBV7-9

CDR3nt: TGTGCCACCAGTGACCGCTCACTAGCGGTGGGTCACAATGAGCAGTTCTTC
CDR3aa: CATSDRSLAVGHNEQFF
j_gene: TRBJ2-1
d_gene: TRBD2
len: 17
abundance: NA
v_gene: TRBV24-1

CDR3nt: TGTGCCAGCAGTTACTCGATTTTAGGTGACCACTATGGCTACACCTTC
CDR3aa: CASSYSILGDHYGYTF
j_gene: TRBJ1-2
d_gene: NA
len: 16
abundance: few
v_gene: TRBV6-5

CDR3nt: TGTGCCAGCAGCCTAGTGTATGACGGGGAGCTGTTTTTT
CDR3aa: CASSLVYDGELFF
j_gene: TRBJ2-2
d_gene: NA
len: 13
abundance: NA
v_gene: TRBV7-3

CDR3nt: TGTGCCAGCAGCCAGGACAGTGAAGCTTTCTTT
CDR3aa: CASSQDSEAFF
j_gene: TRBJ1-1
d_gene: NA
len: 11
abundance: NA
v_gene: TRBV3-1

CDR3nt: TGTGCCAGCAGCCCACGGGGAGTCTCATCTTCCAATGAGCAGTTCTTC
CDR3aa: CASSPRGVSSSNEQFF
j_gene: TRBJ2-1
d_gene: NA
len: 16
abundance: NA
v_gene: TRBV7-9

CDR3nt: TGTGCCAGCAGCTTTGAGCAGGGACTAGCCGCGGTCGAGCAGTACTTC
CDR3aa: CASSFEQGLAAVEQYF
j_gene: TRBJ2-7
d_gene: TRBD2
len: 16
abundance: NA
v_gene: TRBV11-2

CDR3nt: TGCGCCAGCAGCCCGACCAGGGGCCAAGATGAGCAGTTCTTC
CDR3aa: CASSPTRGQDEQFF
j_gene: TRBJ2-1
d_gene: NA
len: 14
abundance: few
v_gene: TRBV4-1

CDR3nt: TGTGCCAGCAGCTTGTGGGGCATCGCGGCAACTAATGAAAAACTGTTTTTT
CDR3aa: CASSLWGIAATNEKLFF
j_gene: TRBJ1-4
d_gene: NA
len: 17
abundance: few
v_gene: TRBV11-2

CDR3nt: TGTGCCAGCCTGGGCCTGGATACAGATACGCAGTATTTT
CDR3aa: CASLGLDTDTQYF
j_gene: TRBJ2-3
d_gene: NA
len: 13
abundance: few
v_gene: TRBV6-6

CDR3nt: TGTGCCAGCAGCTTAGAAGTCAGGGGGAGCAATCAGCCCCAGCATTTT
CDR3aa: CASSLEVRGSNQPQHF
j_gene: TRBJ1-5
d_gene: TRBD1
len: 16
abundance: few
v_gene: TRBV7-9

CDR3nt: TGTGCCAGCAGCGTAGCAGCCGGGGAGCTGTTTTTT
CDR3aa: CASSVAAGELFF
j_gene: TRBJ2-2
d_gene: NA
len: 12
abundance: few
v_gene: TRBV9

CDR3nt: TGTGCCAGCAGCTTAGTGTCGGAAGAGCAGTACTTC
CDR3aa: CASSLVSEEQYF
j_gene: TRBJ2-7
d_gene: NA
len: 12
abundance: few
v_gene: TRBV7-9

CDR3nt: TGTGCCAGCAGTCGGGCCCGGCGGGGGGAGCTGTTTTTT
CDR3aa: CASSRARRGELFF
j_gene: TRBJ2-2
d_gene: NA
len: 13
abundance: few
v_gene: TRBV14

CDR3nt: TGCGCCAGCAGCTTGGCCGTTGGTAGCGGGGGGGCGTACAATGAGCAGTTCTTC
CDR3aa: CASSLAVGSGGAYNEQFF
j_gene: TRBJ2-1
d_gene: TRBD2
len: 18
abundance: few
v_gene: TRBV5-1

CDR3nt: TGCGCCAGCAGCCCCCAGGGGGGGTTGGGGAGCACTGAAGCTTTCTTT
CDR3aa: CASSPQGGLGSTEAFF
j_gene: TRBJ1-1
d_gene: TRBD1
len: 16
abundance: few
v_gene: TRBV4-1

CDR3nt: TGCGCCAGCAGCGATCCGGGACAGGGGTTGGAGACCCAGTACTTC
CDR3aa: CASSDPGQGLETQYF
j_gene: TRBJ2-5
d_gene: TRBD1
len: 15
abundance: NA
v_gene: TRBV5-1

CDR3nt: TGCAGTGGGCGGGGGGGAGTAGGTTCACCCCTCCACTTT
CDR3aa: CSGRGGVGSPLHF
j_gene: TRBJ1-6
d_gene: NA
len: 13
abundance: NA
v_gene: TRBV20-1

CDR3nt: TGTGCCACCAGTGATTCTTCTAGCGGCACCAAAAACATTCAGTACTTC
CDR3aa: CATSDSSSGTKNIQYF
j_gene: TRBJ2-4
d_gene: TRBD2
len: 16
abundance: few
v_gene: TRBV24-1

CDR3nt: TGCGCCAGCAGCTTCGGGACAGGTGTATACAATGAGCAGTTCTTC
CDR3aa: CASSFGTGVYNEQFF
j_gene: TRBJ2-1
d_gene: TRBD1
len: 15
abundance: NA
v_gene: TRBV5-1

CDR3nt: TGTGCCAGCAGCCGCGAGGACGGATTCTACGAGCAGTACTTC
CDR3aa: CASSREDGFYEQYF
j_gene: TRBJ2-7
d_gene: NA
len: 14
abundance: NA
v_gene: TRBV7-6